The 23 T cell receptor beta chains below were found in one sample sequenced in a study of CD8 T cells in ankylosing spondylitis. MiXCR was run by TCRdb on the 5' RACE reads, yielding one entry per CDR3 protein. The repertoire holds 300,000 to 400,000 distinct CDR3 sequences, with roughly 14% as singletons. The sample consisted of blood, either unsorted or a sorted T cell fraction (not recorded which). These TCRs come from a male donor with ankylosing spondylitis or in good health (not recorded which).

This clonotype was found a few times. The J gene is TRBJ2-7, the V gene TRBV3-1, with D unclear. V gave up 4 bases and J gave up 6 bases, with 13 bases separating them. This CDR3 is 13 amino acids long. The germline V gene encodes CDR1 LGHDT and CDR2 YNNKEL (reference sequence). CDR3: CASSRRGEIEQYF. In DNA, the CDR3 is TGTGCCAGCAGCCGCCGTGGAGAAATCGAGCAGTACTTC.

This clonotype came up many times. The CDR3 spells CASSLREHSNQPQHF. The DNA of the CDR3 is TGTGCCAGCAGTCTAAGGGAACATAGCAATCAGCCCCAGCATTTT. The chain links TRBV3-1 to TRBJ1-5; D is ambiguous. The germline V and J ends were trimmed by 6 bases and 0 bases, with 12 bases remaining between them. This CDR3 is built from 15 residues. Germline V gives CDR1 LGHDT, CDR2 YNNKEL (reference sequence).

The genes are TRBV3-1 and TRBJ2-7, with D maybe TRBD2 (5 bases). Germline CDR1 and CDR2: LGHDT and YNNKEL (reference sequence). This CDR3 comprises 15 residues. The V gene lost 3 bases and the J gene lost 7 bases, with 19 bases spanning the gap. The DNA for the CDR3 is TGTGCCAGCAGCCAGGAGCTACGGGTCACGGGGGAGCAGTACTTC. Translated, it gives CASSQELRVTGEQYF.

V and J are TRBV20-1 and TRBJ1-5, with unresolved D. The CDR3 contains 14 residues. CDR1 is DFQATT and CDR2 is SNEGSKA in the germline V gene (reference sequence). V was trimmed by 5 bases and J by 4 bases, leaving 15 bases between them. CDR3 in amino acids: CSAGELVWNQPQHF. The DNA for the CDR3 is TGCAGTGCTGGGGAGCTGGTATGGAATCAGCCCCAGCATTTT.

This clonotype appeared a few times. The DNA for the CDR3 is TGTGCCAGCAGCCCCGCCGCTTCCGCAGATACGCAGTATTTT. Residues: CASSPAASADTQYF. This chain links TRBV5-5 with TRBJ2-3; the D is unclear. Germline V lookup: CDR1 SGHKS, CDR2 YYEKEE (reference sequence). V was shortened by 4 bases and J by 4 bases, with 13 bases between the two germline ends. The CDR3 has 14 amino acids.

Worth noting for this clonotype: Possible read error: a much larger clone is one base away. The CDR3 nucleotides are TGCGCCAGCAGCGATGGCAGGCAAGAGACCCAGTACTTC. Encoded protein: CASSDGRQETQYF. The chain joins TRBV5-1 to TRBJ2-5; D remains ambiguous. CDR3 length: 13 amino acids. Trimming pared 4 bases from V and 2 bases from J, leaving 9 bases between. Germline CDR1 reads SGHRS; CDR2 reads YFSETQ.

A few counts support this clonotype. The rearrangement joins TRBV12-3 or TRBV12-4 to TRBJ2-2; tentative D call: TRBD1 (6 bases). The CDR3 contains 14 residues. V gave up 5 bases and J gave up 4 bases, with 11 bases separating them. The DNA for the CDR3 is TGTGCCAGCAGTAAACAGGGTACCACCGGGGAGCTGTTTTTT. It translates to CASSKQGTTGELFF.

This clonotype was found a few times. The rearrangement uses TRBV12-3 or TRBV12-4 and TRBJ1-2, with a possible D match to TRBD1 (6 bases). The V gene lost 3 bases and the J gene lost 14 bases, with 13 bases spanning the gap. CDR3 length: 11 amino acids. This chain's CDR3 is CASSFRDKETF. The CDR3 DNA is TGTGCCAGCAGTTTCAGGGACAAGGAAACCTTC.

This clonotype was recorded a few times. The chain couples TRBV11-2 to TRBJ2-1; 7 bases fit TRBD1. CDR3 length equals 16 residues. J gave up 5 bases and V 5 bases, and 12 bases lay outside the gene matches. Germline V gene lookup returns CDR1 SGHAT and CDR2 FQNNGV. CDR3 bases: TGTGCCAGCAGCCCCAAAGACAGGGCGTGGAACAATGAGCAGTTCTTC. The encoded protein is CASSPKDRAWNNEQFF. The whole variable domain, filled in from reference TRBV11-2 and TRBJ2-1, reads EAGVAQSPRYKIIEKRQSVAFWCNPISGHATLYWYQQILGQGPKLLIQFQNNGVVDDSQLPKDRFSAERLKGVDSTLKIQPAKLEDSAVYLCASSPKDRAWNNEQFFGPGTRLTVL.

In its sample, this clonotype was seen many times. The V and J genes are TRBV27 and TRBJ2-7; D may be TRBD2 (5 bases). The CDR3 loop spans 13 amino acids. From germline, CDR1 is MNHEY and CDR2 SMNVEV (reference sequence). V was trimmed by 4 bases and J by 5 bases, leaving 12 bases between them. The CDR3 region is CASSSGVGDEQYF. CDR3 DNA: TGTGCCAGCAGTTCCGGGGTCGGCGACGAGCAGTACTTC.

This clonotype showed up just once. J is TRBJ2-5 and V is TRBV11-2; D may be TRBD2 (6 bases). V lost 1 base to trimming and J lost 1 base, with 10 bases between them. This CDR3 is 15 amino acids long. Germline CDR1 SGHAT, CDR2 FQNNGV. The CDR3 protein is CASSLVGGTQETQYF. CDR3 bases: TGTGCCAGCAGCTTAGTGGGGGGAACCCAAGAGACCCAGTACTTC.

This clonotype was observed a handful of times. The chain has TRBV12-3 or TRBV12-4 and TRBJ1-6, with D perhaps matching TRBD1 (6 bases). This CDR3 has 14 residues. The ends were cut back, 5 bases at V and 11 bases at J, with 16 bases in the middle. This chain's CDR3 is CASSPSRGMTPLHF. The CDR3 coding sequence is TGTGCCAGCAGTCCCTCCAGGGGAATGACACCCCTCCACTTT.

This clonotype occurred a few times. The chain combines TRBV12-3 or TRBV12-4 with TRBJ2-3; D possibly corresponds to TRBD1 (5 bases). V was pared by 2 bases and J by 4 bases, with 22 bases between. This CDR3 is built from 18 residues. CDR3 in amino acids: CASSLTPGKSYRPDTQYF. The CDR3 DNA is TGTGCCAGCAGTTTAACCCCAGGGAAAAGCTATCGCCCAGATACGCAGTATTTT.

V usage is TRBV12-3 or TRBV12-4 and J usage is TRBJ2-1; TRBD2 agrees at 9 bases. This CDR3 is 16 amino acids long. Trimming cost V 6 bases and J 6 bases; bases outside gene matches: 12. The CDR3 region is CASRLTGTSFSNEQFF. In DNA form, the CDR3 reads TGTGCCAGCAGACTGACCGGGACTAGCTTCTCCAATGAGCAGTTCTTC.

The CDR3 sequence is CSAYGTLQGNEQFF. In DNA form, the CDR3 reads TGCAGTGCGTATGGGACGCTACAGGGCAATGAGCAGTTCTTC. The chain carries TRBV20-1 and TRBJ2-1; possible D gene TRBD1, 6 bases. CDR1 and CDR2 (germline): DFQATT, SNEGSKA (reference sequence). Trimming pared 6 bases from V and 6 bases from J, leaving 18 bases between. This CDR3 is built from 14 residues.

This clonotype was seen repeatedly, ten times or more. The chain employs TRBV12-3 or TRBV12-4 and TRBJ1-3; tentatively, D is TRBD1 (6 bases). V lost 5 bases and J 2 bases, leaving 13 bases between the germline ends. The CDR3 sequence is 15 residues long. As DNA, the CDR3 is TGTGCCAGCAGTATAGGGGGTATCGCTGGAAACACCATATATTTT. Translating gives CASSIGGIAGNTIYF.

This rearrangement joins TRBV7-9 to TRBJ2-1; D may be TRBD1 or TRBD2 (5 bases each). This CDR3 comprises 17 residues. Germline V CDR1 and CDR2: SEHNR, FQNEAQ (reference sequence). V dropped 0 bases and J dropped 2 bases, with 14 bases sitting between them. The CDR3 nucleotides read TGTGCCAGCAGCTTAGCGAGACTAAGGGGAACCTACAATGAGCAGTTCTTC. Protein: CASSLARLRGTYNEQFF.

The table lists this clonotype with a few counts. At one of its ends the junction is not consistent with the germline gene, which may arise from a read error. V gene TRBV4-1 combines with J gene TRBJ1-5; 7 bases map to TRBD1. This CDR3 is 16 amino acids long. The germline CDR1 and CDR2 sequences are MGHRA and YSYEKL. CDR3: CASSQEETGRTQRQHF. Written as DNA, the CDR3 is TGCGCCAGCAGCCAAGAGGAGACAGGGAGGACTCAGCGCCAGCATTTT.

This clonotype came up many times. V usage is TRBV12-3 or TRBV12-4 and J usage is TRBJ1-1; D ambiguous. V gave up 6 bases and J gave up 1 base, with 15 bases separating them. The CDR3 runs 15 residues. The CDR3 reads CASRSHASPNTEAFF. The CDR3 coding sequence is TGTGCCAGCAGATCCCACGCTAGCCCGAACACTGAAGCTTTCTTT.

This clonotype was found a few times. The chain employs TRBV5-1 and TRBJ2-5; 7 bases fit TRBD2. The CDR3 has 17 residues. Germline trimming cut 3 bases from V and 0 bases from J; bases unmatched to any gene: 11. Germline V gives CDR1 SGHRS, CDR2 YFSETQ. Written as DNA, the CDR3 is TGCGCCAGCAGCTCGACGAAAACTAGCGCCCACCAAGAGACCCAGTACTTC. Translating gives CASSSTKTSAHQETQYF. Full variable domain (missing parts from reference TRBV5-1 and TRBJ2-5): KAGVTQTPRYLIKTRGQQVTLSCSPISGHRSVSWYQQTPGQGLQFLFEYFSETQRNKGNFPGRFSGRQFSNSRSEMNVSTLELGDSALYLCASSSTKTSAHQETQYFGPGTRLLVL.

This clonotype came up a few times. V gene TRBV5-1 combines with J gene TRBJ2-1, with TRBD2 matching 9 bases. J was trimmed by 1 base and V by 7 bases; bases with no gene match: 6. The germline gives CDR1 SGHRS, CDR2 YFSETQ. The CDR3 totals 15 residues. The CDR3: CASAQLAGSYNEQFF. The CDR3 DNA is TGCGCCAGCGCACAACTAGCGGGTTCCTACAATGAGCAGTTCTTC.

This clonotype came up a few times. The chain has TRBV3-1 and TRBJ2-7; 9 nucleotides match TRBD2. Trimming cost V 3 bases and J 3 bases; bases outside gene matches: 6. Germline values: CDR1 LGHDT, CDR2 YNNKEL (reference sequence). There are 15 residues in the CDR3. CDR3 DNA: TGTGCCAGCAGCCAGGAAGCGGGAGGCCTCTACGAGCAGTACTTC. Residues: CASSQEAGGLYEQYF.

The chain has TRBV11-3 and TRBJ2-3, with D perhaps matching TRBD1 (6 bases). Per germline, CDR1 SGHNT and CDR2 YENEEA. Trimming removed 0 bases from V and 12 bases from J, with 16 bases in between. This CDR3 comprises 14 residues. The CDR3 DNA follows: TGTGCCAGCAGCTTAGATACCGGGACACGATCTCAGTATTTT. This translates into CASSLDTGTRSQYF.